These T cell receptor beta chains were read from a single sample in a study of PD-1 blockade in classical Hodgkin lymphoma. Repertoires were generated with immunoSEQ multiplex PCR, while TCRdb's copy carries only in-frame clones and drops some. The sample shows some 30,000 clones, about 85% of them seen only once. Sequences were obtained from CD4+ T cells from blood. These receptors came from a human donor with classical Hodgkin lymphoma. The CDR3 runs from the conserved cysteine through the conserved F or W. A D gene is named only where the DNA matches it firmly. Not every row has a clone size; where given, it reads once, few, many or a size class.

abundance	d_gene	j_gene	v_gene	CDR3nt	CDR3aa
few	-	TRBJ2-7	TRBV5-4	TGTGCCAGCAGTCCCTGGAGTCGTGTGCACGAGCAGTACTTC	CASSPWSRVHEQYF
-	TRBD2	TRBJ2-7	TRBV5-1	TGCGCCAGCAGCAATTCTCTAGCGGTCGGCGGCGAGCAGTACTTC	CASSNSLAVGGEQYF
-	-	TRBJ1-1	TRBV6-5	TGTGCCAGCAGCCCCAGGGTAAACACTGAAGCTTTCTTT	CASSPRVNTEAFF
few	TRBD1	TRBJ2-4	TRBV28	TGTGCCAGCAGTTTGACAGGGAACATTCAGTACTTC	CASSLTGNIQYF
-	-	TRBJ1-3	TRBV13	TGTGCCAGCAGCCCGGGACATACTGGAAACACCATATATTTT	CASSPGHTGNTIYF
-	-	TRBJ1-2	TRBV6-4	TGTGCCAGCAGTTATCCCATTAGGACTAACTATGGCTACACCTTC	CASSYPIRTNYGYTF
-	-	TRBJ2-2	TRBV2	TGTGCCAGCAGTGAAAGGGGGGACGGGGAGCTGTTTTTT	CASSERGDGELFF
few	-	TRBJ1-2	TRBV28	TGTGCCAGCTGCCGGACAGCTAACTATGGCTACACCTTC	CASCRTANYGYTF
-	TRBD2	TRBJ2-2	TRBV6-5	TGTGCCGTCAAGCGGGAGGGGAACACCGGGGAGCTGTTTTTT	CAVKREGNTGELFF
-	TRBD2	TRBJ2-3	TRBV25-1	TGTGCCAGCAGTGACCCGACTAGCGGGAGGACAGATACGCAGTATTTT	CASSDPTSGRTDTQYF
-	TRBD1	TRBJ1-1	TRBV27	TGTGCCAGCAGTTTAACAGGGGGCAGGACTGAAGCTTTCTTT	CASSLTGGRTEAFF
-	TRBD1	TRBJ2-1	TRBV7-7	TGTGCCAGCAGCCCAGGGGGTTCAAGTGAGCAGTTCTTC	CASSPGGSSEQFF
-	-	TRBJ2-1	TRBV28	TGTGCCAGCAGCGTCGGGGGGCAGGCTACAAAGGAGCAGTTCTTC	CASSVGGQATKEQFF
-	TRBD2	TRBJ2-3	TRBV7-2	TGTGCCAGCAGCTTAGGACCTAGCGGGACCACAGATACGCAGTATTTT	CASSLGPSGTTDTQYF
-	TRBD1	TRBJ1-4	TRBV5-1	TGCGCCAGCAGCCCGGAAGGGACAGCTAATGAAAAACTGTTTTTT	CASSPEGTANEKLFF
-	-	TRBJ2-5	TRBV7-9	TGTGCCAGCAGCCAGGGTTGGGGGAGGCAAGAGACCCAGTACTTC	CASSQGWGRQETQYF
once	-	TRBJ2-1	TRBV9	TGTGCCAGCAGCGCGACTACTGCTGTTTACAATGAGCAGTTCTTC	CASSATTAVYNEQFF
-	-	TRBJ1-3	TRBV2	TGTGCCAGCAGGGAGAGGGAAGTGGCCTCTGGAAACACCATATATTTT	CASREREVASGNTIYF
-	-	TRBJ2-7	TRBV5-4	TGTGCCAGCAGCTTGGAGGCGCTAGACGGCTACGAGCAGTACTTC	CASSLEALDGYEQYF
-	-	TRBJ2-3	TRBV5-6	TGTGCCAGCAGCTTGTTTAGGGTCGGTAATACGCAGTATTTT	CASSLFRVGNTQYF
-	-	TRBJ2-7	TRBV2	TGTGCCAGCAGTGAAGAGGGGTCCTGGAAGTACTTC	CASSEEGSWKYF
-	-	TRBJ1-5	TRBV14	TGTGCCAGCAGCCAATTGGGAAGCCAGCCCCAGCATTTT	CASSQLGSQPQHF
-	-	TRBJ2-2	TRBV6-5	TGTGCCAGCAGTTACAATTGGGCTGAGGCCGGGGAGCTGTTTTTT	CASSYNWAEAGELFF